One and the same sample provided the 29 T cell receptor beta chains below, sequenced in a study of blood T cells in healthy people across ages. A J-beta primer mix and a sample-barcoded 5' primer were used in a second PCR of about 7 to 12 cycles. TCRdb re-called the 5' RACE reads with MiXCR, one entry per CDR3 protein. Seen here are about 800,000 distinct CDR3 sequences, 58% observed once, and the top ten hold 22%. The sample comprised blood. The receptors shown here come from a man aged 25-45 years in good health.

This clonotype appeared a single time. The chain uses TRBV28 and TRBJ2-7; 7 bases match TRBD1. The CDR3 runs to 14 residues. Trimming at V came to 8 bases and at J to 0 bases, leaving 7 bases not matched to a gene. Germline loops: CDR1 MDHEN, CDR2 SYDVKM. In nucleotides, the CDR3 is TGTGCCAGCGGATCTGGGACAGCCTCCTACGAGCAGTACTTC. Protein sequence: CASGSGTASYEQYF.

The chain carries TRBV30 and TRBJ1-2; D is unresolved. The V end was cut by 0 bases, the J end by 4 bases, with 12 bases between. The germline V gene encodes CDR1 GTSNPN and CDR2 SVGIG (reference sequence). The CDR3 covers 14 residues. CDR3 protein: CAWSVQMKSYGYTF. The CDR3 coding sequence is TGTGCCTGGAGTGTACAGATGAAATCCTATGGCTACACCTTC.

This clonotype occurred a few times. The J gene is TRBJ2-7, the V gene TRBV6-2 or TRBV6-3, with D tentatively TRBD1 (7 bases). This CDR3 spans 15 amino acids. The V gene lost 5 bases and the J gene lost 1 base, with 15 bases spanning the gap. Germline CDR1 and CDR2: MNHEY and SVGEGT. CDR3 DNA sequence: TGTGCCAGCAGTCACAGGGGACTCTTTTCCTACGAGCAGTACTTC. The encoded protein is CASSHRGLFSYEQYF.

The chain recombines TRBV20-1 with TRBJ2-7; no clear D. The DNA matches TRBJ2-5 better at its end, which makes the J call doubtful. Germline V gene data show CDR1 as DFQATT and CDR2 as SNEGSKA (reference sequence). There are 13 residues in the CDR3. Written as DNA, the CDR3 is TGCAGTGCTAGTGACAATGCTTTAGAGACCCAGTACTTC. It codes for CSASDNALETQYF.

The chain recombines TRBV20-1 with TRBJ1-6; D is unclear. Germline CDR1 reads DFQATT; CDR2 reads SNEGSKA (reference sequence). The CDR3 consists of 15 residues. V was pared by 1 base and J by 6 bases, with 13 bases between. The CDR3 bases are TGCAGTGCTAGAGCCTTTGTGTTCGTTAATTCACCCCTCCACTTT. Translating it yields CSARAFVFVNSPLHF.

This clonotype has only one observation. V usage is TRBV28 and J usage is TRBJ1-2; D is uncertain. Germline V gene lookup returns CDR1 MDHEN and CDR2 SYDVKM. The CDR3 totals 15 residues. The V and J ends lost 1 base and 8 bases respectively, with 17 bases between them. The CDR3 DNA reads TGTGCCAGCAGTTTATATTCGGGCACCCCTCGGGGCTACACCTTC. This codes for CASSLYSGTPRGYTF.

The CDR3 spells CASSFSNRGSGYTF. CDR3 DNA sequence: TGTGCCAGCAGCTTTAGCAATAGAGGGTCTGGCTACACCTTC. V gene TRBV7-9 combines with J gene TRBJ1-2; D remains ambiguous. The germline gives CDR1 SEHNR, CDR2 FQNEAQ (reference sequence). CDR3 length: 14 residues. Trimming shortened V by 3 bases and J by 7 bases, and 15 bases separated the two germline ends.

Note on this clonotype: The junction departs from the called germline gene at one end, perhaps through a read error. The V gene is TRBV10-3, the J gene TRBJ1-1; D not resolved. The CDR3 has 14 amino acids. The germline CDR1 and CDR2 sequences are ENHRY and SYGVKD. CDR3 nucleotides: TGTGCCATGAGTGAGTCGTCTCCTAACACTGAAGCTTTCTTT. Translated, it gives CAMSESSPNTEAFF.

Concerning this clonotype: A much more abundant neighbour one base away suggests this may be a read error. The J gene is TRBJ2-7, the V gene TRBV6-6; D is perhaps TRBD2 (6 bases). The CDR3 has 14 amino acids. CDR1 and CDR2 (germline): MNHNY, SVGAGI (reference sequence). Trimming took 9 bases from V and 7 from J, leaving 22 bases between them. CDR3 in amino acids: CASTVAGRSLEQYF. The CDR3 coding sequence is TGTGCCAGTACTGTCGCGGGACGAAGCTTAGAGCAGTACTTC.

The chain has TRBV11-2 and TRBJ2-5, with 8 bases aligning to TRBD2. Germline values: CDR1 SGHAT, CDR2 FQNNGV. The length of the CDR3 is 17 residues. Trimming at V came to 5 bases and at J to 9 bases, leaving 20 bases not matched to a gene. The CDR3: CASSTQPGGLSGLAQYF. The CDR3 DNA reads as TGTGCCAGCAGCACCCAACCGGGGGGGCTATCGGGTTTGGCCCAGTACTTC.

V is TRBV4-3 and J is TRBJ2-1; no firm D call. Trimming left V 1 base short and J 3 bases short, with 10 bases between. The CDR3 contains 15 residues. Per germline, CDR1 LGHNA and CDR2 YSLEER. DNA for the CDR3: TGCGCCAGCAGCCAAGGGAACGGCTACTACAATGAGCAGTTCTTC. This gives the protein CASSQGNGYYNEQFF.

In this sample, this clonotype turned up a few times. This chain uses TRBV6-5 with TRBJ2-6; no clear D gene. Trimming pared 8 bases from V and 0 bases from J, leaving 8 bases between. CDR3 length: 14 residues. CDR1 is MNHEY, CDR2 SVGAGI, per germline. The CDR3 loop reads CASALGSGANVLTF. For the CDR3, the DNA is TGTGCCAGCGCCTTGGGCTCTGGGGCCAACGTCCTGACTTTC.

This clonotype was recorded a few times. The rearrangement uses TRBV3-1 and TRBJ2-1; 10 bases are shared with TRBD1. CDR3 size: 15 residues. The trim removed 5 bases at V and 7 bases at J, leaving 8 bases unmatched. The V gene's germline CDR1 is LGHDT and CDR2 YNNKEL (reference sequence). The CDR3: CASSAGTGETNEQFF. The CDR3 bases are TGTGCCAGCAGCGCCGGGACAGGGGAGACGAATGAGCAGTTCTTC.

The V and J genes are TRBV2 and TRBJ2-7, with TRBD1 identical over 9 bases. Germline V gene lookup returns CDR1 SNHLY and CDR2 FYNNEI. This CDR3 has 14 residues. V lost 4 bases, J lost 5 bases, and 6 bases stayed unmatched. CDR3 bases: TGTGCCAGCAGTGGGTGGACAGGGGTCGACGAGCAGTACTTC. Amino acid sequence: CASSGWTGVDEQYF.

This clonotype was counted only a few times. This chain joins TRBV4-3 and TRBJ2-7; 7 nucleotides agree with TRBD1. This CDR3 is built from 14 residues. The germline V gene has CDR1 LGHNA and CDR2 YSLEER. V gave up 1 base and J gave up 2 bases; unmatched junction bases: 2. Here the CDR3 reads CASSQVGTAYEQYF. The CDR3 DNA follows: TGCGCCAGCAGCCAAGTTGGGACAGCCTACGAGCAGTACTTC.

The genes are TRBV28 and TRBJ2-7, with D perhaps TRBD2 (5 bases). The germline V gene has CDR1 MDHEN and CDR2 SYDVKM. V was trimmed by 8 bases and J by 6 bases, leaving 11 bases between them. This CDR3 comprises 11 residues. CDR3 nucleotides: TGTGCCAGCCTTACCGAGGGCGAGCAGTACTTC. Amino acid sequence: CASLTEGEQYF.

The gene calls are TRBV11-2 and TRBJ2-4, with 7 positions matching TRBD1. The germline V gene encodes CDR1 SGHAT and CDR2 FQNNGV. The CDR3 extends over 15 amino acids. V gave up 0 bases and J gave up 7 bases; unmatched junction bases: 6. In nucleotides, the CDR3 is TGTGCCAGCAGCTTAGAAGGGGGCAGGTTGAACATTCAGTACTTC. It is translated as CASSLEGGRLNIQYF.

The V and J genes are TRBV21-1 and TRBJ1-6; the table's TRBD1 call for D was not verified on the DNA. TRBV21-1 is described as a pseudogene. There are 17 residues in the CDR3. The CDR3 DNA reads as TGTGCCAGCAGCTCGCGGACAGGGGACCCCTATAATTCACCCCTCCACTTT. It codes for CASSSRTGDPYNSPLHF.

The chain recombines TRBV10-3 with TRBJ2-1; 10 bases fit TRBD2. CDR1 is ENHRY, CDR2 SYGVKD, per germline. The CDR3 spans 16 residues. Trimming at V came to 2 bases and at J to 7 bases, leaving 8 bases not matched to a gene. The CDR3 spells CAISEPSGGAMNEQFF. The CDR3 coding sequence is TGTGCCATCAGTGAGCCGAGCGGGGGGGCCATGAATGAGCAGTTCTTC.

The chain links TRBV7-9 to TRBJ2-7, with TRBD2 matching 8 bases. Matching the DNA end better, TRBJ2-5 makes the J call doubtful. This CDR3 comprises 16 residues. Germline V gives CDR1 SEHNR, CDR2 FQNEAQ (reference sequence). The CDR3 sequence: CASSLATPSGRETQYF. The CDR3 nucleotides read TGTGCCAGCAGCTTAGCGACCCCTAGCGGGCGTGAGACCCAGTACTTC.

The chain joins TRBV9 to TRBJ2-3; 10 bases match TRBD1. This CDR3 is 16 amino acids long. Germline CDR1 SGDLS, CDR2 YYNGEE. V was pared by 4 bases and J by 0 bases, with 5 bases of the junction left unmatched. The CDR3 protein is CASSPMTGGSTDTQYF. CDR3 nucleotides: TGTGCCAGCAGCCCCATGACAGGGGGCAGCACAGATACGCAGTATTTT. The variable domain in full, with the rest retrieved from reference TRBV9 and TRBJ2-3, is DSGVTQTPKHLITATGQRVTLRCSPRSGDLSVYWYQQSLDQGLQFLIQYYNGEERAKGNILERFSAQQFPDLHSELNLSSLELGDSALYFCASSPMTGGSTDTQYFGPGTRLTVL.

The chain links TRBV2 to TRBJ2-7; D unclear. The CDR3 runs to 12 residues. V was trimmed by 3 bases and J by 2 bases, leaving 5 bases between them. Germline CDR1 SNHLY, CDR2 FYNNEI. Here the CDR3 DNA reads TGTGCCAGCAGTGAGGCCCCCTACGAGCAGTACTTC. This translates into CASSEAPYEQYF.

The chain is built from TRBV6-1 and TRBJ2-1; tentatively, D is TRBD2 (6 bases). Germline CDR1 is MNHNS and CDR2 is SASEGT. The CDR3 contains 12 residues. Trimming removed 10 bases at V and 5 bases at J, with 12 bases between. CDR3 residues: CATLRRDNEQFF. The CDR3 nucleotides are TGTGCCACTCTCAGGAGGGACAATGAGCAGTTCTTC.

The CDR3 DNA reads TGCAGCGTCATGCAGGGCGGGAGACCCCACAATGAGCAGTTCTTC. Protein product: CSVMQGGRPHNEQFF. V gene TRBV29-1 combines with J gene TRBJ2-1; 7 bases map to TRBD2. Germline V CDR1 and CDR2: SQVTM, ANQGSEA. The CDR3 totals 15 residues. Trimming cost V 6 bases and J 5 bases; bases outside gene matches: 13.

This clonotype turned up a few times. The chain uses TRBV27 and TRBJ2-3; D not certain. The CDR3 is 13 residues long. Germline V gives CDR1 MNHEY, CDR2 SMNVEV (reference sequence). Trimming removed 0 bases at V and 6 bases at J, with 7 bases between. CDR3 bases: TGTGCCAGCAGTTTATCCACATTCGATACGCAGTATTTT. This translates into CASSLSTFDTQYF.

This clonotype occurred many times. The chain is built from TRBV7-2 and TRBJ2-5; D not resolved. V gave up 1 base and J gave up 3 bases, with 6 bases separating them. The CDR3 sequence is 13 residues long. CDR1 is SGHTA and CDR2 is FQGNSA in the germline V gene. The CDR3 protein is CASSLVGKETQYF. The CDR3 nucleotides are TGTGCCAGCAGCTTAGTGGGGAAAGAGACCCAGTACTTC.

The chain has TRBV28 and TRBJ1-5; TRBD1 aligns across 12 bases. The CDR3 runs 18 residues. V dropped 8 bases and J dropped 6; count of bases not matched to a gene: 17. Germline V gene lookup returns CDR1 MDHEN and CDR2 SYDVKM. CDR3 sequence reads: CASLTVHSGQGAGQPQHF. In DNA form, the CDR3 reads TGTGCCAGCCTTACGGTGCATTCGGGACAGGGGGCAGGTCAGCCCCAGCATTTT. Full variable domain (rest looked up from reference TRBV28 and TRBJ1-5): DVKVTQSSRYLVKRTGEKVFLECVQDMDHENMFWYRQDPGLGLRLIYFSYDVKMKEKGDIPEGYSVSREKKERFSLILESASTNQTSMYLCASLTVHSGQGAGQPQHFGDGTRLSIL.

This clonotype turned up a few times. The CDR3 bases are TGCAGCTCTAGACAAGCCGGTGCTGAGACCCAGTACTTC. This sequence encodes CSSRQAGAETQYF. V usage is TRBV29-1 and J usage is TRBJ2-5; D gene ambiguous. This CDR3 contains 13 residues. V shed 8 bases and J shed 5 bases, with 18 bases lying between them. In germline, CDR1 is SQVTM, CDR2 ANQGSEA.

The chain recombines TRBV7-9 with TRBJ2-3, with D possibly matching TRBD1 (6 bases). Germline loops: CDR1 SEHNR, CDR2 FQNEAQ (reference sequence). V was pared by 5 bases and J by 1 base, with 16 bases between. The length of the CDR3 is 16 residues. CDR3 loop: CASSPPQGRGTDTQYF. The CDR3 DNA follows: TGTGCCAGCAGCCCCCCACAGGGTAGGGGCACAGATACGCAGTATTTT.